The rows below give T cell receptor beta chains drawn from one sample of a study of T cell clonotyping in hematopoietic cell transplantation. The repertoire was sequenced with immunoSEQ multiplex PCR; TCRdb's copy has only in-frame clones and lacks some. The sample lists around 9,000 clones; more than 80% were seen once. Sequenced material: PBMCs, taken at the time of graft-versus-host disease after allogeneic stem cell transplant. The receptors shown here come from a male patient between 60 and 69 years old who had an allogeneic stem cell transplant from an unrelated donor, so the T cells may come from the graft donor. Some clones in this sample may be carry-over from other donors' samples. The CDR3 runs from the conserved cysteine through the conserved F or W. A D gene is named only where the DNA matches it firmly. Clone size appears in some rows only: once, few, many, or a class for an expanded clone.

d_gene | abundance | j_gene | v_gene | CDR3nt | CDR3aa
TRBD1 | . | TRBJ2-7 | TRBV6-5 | TGTGCCAGCAGTTACGGCGGGACAGGGTCCTACGAGCAGTACTTC | CASSYGGTGSYEQYF
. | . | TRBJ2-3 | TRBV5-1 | TGCGCCAGCAGCTTGGATTCCGGGGATACGCAGTATTTT | CASSLDSGDTQYF
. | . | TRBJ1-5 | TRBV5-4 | TGTGCCAGCAGCTTCCCCAGGGCGGGGCACTTATTCAATAGCAATCAGCCCCAGCATTTT | CASSFPRAGHLFNSNQPQHF
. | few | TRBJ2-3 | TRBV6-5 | TGTGCCAGCAGTTACGCGCGGCTGACAGATACGCAGTATTTT | CASSYARLTDTQYF
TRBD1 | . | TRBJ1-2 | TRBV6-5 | TGTGCCATAACAGGGGGATATGGCTACACCTTC | CAITGGYGYTF
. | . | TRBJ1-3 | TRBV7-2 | TGTGCCAGCAGCACGGGAGACTCTGGAAACACCATATATTTT | CASSTGDSGNTIYF
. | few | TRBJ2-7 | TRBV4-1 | TGCGCCAGCAGCCAAGAAGATACCCGACCCTACGAGCAGTACTTC | CASSQEDTRPYEQYF
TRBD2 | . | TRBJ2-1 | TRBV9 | TGTGCCAGCAGCTTGACCGGGACTAGAAGCGAGCAGTTCTTC | CASSLTGTRSEQFF
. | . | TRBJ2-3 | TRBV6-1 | TGTGCCAGCCTAGCCTCGACATTCACAGATACGCAGTATTTT | CASLASTFTDTQYF
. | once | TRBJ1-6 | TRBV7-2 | TGTGCCAGCAGCTTATTCGGGCAGACAAATTCACCCCTCCACTTT | CASSLFGQTNSPLHF
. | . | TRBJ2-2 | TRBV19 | TGTGCCAGTAGTATAGATCCCGTATGGAACACCGGGGAGCTGTTTTTT | CASSIDPVWNTGELFF
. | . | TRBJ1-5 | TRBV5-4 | TGTGCCAGCAGCTTATGTTTACCTGCCCAGCATTTT | CASSLCLPAQHF
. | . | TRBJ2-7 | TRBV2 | TGTGCCAGCACGAGCGGTCTCGACTCCTACGAGCAGTACTTC | CASTSGLDSYEQYF
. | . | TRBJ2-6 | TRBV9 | TGTGCCAGCAGCACCTACTCTGGGGCCAACGTCCTGACTTTC | CASSTYSGANVLTF
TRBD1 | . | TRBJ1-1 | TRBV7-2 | TGTGCCAGCAGCTTAGTAGGACAGGGGAACACTGAAGCTTTCTTT | CASSLVGQGNTEAFF
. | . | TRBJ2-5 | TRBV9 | TGTGCCAGCAGCGCGGGGGCAGGGTATGGAGAGACCCAGTACTTC | CASSAGAGYGETQYF
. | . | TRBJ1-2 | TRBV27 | TGTGCCAGCAGCCCAGATGTGGGGGGCGCGGGCTACACCTTC | CASSPDVGGAGYTF